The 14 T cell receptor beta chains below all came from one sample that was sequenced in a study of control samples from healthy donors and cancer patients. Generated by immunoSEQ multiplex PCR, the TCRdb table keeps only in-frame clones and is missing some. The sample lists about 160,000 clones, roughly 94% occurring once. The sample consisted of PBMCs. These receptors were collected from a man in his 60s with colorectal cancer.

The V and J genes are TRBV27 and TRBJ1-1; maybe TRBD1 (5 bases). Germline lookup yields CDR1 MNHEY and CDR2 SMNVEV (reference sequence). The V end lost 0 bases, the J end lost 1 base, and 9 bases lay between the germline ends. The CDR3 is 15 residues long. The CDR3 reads CASSLSQGSNTEAFF. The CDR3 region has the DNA TGTGCCAGCAGTTTATCTCAGGGCTCGAACACTGAAGCTTTCTTT.

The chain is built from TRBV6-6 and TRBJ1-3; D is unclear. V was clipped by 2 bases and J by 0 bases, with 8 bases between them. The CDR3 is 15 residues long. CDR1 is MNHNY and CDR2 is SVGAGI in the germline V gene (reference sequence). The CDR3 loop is CASSYDGSSGNTIYF. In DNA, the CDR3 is TGTGCCAGCAGTTACGACGGGAGCTCTGGAAACACCATATATTTT.

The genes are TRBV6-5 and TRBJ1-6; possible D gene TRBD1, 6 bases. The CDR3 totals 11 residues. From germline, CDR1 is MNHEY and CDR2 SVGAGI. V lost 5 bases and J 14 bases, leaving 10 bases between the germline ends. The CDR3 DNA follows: TGTGCCAGCAGTCAACAGGGAACCCTCCACTTT. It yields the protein CASSQQGTLHF.

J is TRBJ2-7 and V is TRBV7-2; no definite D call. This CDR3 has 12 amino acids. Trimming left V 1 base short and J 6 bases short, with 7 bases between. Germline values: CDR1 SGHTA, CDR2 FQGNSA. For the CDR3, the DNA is TGTGCCAGCAGCTTAGTACAGAGCGAGCAGTACTTC. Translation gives CASSLVQSEQYF.

The DNA of the CDR3 is TGTGCCAGTAGGGGGCGGGTTGGGGCCTACAATGAGCAGTTCTTC. This encodes CASRGRVGAYNEQFF. The V and J genes are TRBV19 and TRBJ2-1; D may match TRBD1 or TRBD2 (5 bases each). V lost 6 bases to trimming and J lost 2 bases, with 14 bases between them. The germline CDR1 and CDR2 sequences are LNHDA and SQIVND (reference sequence). The CDR3 is 15 residues long.

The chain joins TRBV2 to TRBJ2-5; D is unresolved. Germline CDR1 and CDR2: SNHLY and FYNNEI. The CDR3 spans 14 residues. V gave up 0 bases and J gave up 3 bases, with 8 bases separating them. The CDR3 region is CASSEADSKETQYF. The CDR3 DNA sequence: TGTGCCAGCAGTGAAGCCGACTCGAAAGAGACCCAGTACTTC.

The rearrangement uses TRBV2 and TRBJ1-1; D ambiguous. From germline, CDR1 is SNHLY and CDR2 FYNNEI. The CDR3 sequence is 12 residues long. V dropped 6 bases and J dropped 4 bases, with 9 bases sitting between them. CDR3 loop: CASRPESTEAFF. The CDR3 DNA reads TGTGCCAGCAGGCCCGAGAGCACTGAAGCTTTCTTT.

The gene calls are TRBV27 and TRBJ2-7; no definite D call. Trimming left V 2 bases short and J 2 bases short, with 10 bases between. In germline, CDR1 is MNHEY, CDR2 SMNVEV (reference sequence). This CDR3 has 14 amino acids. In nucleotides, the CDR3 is TGTGCCAGCAGTTTAAAGGGTCCGCCCTACGAGCAGTACTTC. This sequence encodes CASSLKGPPYEQYF.

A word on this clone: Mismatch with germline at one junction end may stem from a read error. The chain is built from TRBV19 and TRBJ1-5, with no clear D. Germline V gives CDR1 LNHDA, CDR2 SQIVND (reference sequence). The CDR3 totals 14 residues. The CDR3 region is CTSRAGEGNQPQHF. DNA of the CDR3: TGTACCAGTAGGGCCGGGGAGGGCAATCAGCCCCAGCATTTT. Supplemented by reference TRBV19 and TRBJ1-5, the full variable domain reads DGGITQSPKYLFRKEGQNVTLSCEQNLNHDAMYWYRQDPGQGLRLIYYSQIVNDFQKGDIAEGYSVSREKKESFPLTVTSAQKNPTAFYLCTSRAGEGNQPQHFGDGTRLSIL.

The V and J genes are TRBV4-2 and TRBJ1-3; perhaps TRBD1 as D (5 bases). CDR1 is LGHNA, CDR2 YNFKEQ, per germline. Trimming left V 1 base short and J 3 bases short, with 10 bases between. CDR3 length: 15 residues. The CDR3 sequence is CASSQVQGGGNTIYF. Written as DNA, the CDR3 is TGTGCCAGCAGCCAAGTCCAGGGTGGTGGAAACACCATATATTTT.

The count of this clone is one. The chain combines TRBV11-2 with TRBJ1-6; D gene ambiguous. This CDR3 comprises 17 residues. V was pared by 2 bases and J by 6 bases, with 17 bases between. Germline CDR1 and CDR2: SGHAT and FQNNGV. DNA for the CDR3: TGTGCCAGCAGCTTACCATTCGCCGGGATCATTAATTCACCCCTCCACTTT. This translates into CASSLPFAGIINSPLHF.

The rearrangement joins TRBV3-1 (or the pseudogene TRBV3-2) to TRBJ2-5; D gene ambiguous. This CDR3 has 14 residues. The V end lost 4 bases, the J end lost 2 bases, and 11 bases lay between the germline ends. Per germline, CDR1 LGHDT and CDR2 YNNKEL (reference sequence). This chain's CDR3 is CASSLFPRQETQYF. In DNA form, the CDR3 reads TGTGCCAGCAGCCTCTTCCCACGACAAGAGACCCAGTACTTC.

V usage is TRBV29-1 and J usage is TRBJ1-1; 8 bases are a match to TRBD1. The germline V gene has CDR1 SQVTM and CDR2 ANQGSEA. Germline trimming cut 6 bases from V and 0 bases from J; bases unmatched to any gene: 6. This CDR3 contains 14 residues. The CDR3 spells CSVKRTGLNTEAFF. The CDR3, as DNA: TGCAGCGTCAAACGGACAGGGCTGAACACTGAAGCTTTCTTT.

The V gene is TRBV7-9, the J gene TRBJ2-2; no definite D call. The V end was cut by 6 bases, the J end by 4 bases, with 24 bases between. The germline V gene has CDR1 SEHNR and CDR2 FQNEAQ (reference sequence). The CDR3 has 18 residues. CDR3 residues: CASRQQAAAAATTGELFF. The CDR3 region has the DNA TGTGCCAGCAGACAGCAGGCGGCAGCAGCTGCGACCACCGGGGAGCTGTTTTTT.